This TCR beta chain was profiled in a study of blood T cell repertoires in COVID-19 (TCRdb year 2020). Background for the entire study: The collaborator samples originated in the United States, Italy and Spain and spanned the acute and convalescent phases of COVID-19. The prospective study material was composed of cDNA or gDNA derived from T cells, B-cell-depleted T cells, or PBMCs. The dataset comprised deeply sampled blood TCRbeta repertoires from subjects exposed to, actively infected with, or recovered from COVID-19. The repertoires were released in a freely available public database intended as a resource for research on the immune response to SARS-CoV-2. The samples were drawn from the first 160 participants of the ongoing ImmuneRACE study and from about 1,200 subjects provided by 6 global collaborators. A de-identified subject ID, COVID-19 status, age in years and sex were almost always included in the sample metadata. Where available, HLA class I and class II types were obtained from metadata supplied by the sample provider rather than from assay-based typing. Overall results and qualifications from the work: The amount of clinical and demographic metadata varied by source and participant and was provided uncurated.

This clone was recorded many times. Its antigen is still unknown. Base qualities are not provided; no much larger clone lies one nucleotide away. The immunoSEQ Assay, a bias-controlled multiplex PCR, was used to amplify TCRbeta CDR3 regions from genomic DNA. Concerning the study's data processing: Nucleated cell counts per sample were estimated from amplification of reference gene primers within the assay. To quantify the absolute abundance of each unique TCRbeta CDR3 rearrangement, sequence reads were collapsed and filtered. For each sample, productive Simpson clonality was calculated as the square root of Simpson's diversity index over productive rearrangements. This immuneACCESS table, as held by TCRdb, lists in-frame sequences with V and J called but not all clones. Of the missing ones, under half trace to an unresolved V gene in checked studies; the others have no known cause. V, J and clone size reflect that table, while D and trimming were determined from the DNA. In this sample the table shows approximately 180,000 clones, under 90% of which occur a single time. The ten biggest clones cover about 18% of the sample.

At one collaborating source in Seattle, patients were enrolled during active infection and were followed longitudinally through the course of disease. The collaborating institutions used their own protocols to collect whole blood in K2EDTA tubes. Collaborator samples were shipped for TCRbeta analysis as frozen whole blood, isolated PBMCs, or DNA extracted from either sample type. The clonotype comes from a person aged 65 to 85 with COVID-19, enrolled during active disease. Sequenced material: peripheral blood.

The CDR3 protein sequence reads: CASSTRLSNQPQHF. In nucleotide form, the sequence is TGTGCCAGCAGCACCAGGCTTAGCAATCAGCCCCAGCATTTT. The sequence joins TRBV5-6 to TRBJ1-5, with no confident D gene call. CDR1 and CDR2, per the germline V gene, are SGHDT and YYEEEE. The CDR3 covers 14 residues, taking in both the cysteine and the phenylalanine. Of all the DNA, just the CDR3 is kept, 42 bases in frame from base 1. V was cut back by 4 bases and J by 0 bases, leaving a gap of 8 bases between them.